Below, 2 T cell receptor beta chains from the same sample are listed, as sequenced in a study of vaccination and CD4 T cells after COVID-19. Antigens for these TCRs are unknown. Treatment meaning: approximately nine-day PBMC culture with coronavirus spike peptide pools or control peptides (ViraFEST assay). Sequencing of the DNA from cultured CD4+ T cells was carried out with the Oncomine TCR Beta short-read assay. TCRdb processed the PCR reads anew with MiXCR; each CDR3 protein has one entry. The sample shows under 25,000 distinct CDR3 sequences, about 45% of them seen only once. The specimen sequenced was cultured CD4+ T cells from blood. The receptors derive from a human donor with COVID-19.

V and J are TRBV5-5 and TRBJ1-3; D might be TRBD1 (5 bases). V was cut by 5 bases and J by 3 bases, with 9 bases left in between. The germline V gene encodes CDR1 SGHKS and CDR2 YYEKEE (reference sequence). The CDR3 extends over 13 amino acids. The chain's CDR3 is CASSPGFGNTIYF. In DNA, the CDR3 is TGTGCCAGCAGTCCAGGGTTTGGAAACACCATATATTTT.

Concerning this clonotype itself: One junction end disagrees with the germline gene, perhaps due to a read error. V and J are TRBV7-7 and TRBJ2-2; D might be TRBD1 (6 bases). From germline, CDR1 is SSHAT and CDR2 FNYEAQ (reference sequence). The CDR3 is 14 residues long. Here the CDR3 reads CASSQQGTSGELFF. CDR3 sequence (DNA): TGTGCTAGCAGCCAACAGGGAACGTCCGGGGAGCTGTTTTTT.